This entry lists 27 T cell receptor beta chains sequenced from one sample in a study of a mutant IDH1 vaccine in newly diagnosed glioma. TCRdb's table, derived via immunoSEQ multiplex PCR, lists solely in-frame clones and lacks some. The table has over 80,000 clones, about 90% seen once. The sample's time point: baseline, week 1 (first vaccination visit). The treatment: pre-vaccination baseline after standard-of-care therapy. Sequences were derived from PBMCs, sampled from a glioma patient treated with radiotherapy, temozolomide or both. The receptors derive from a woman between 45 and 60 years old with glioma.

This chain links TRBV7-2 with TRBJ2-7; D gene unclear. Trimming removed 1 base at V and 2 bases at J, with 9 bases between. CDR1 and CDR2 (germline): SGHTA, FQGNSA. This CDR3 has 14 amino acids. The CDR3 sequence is CASSLVGGPYEQYF. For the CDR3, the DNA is TGTGCCAGCAGCTTAGTCGGTGGGCCCTACGAGCAGTACTTC.

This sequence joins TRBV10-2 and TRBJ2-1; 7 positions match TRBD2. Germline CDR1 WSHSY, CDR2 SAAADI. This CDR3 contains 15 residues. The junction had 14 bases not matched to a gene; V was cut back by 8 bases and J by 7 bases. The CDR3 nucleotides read TGCGCCAGCGTGGAGGGAGGGCCTATGTGGAATGAGCAGTTCTTC. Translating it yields CASVEGGPMWNEQFF.

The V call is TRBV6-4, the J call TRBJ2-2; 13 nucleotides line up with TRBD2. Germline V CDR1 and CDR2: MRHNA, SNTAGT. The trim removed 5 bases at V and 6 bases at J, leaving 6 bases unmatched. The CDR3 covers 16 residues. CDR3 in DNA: TGTGCCAGCAGTCCCGGACTAGCGGGAGTCCCCGGGGAGCTGTTTTTT. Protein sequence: CASSPGLAGVPGELFF.

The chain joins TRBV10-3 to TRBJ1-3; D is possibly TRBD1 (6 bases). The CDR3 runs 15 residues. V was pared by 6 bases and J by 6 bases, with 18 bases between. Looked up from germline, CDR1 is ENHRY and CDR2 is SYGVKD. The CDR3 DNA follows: TGTGCCATCAGATACAACAGGGATCTCGAAAACACCATATATTTT. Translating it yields CAIRYNRDLENTIYF.

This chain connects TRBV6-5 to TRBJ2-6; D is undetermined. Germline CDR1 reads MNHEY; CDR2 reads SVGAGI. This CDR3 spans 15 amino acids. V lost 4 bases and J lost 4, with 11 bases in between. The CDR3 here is CASSWSDGGANVLTF. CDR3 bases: TGTGCCAGCAGTTGGTCTGACGGGGGGGCCAACGTCCTGACTTTC.

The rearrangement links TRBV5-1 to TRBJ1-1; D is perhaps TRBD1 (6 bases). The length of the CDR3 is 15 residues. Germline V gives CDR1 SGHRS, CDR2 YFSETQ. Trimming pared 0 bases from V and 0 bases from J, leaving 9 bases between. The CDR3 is CASSLVGGVNTEAFF. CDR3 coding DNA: TGCGCCAGCAGCTTGGTCGGGGGCGTGAACACTGAAGCTTTCTTT.

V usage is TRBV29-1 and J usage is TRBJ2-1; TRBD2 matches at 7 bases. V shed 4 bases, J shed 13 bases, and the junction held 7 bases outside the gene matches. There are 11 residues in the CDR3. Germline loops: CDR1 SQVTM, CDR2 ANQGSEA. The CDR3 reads CSVGGGNQQFF. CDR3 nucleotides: TGCAGCGTTGGGGGGGGAAATCAACAGTTCTTC.

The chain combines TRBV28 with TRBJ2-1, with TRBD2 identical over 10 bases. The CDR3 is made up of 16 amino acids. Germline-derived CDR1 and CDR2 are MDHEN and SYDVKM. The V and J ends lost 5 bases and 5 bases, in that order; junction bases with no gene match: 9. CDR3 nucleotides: TGTGCCAGCAGTCCGCGTACTAGCGGGGCTAACAATGAGCAGTTCTTC. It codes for CASSPRTSGANNEQFF.

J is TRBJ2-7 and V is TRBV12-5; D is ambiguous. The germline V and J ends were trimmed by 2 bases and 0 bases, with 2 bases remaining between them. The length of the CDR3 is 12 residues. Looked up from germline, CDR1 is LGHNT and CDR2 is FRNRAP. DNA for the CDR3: TGTGCTAGTGGTTTGACCTCCTACGAGCAGTACTTC. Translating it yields CASGLTSYEQYF.

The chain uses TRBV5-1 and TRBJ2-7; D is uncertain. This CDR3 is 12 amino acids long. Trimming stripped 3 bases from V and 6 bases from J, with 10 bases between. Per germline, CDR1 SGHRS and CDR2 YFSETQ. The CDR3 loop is CASSWPGPEQYF. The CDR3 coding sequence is TGCGCCAGCAGCTGGCCCGGCCCCGAGCAGTACTTC.

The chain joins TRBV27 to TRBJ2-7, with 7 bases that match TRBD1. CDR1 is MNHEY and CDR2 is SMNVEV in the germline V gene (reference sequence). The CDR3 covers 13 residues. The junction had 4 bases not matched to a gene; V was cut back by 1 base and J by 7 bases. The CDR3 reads CASSLWAGGEQYF. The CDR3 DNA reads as TGTGCCAGCAGTTTATGGGCAGGGGGAGAGCAGTACTTC.

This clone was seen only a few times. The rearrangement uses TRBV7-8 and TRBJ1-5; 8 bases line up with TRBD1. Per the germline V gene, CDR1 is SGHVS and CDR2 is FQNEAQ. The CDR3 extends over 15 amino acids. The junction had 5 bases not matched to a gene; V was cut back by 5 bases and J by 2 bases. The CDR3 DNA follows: TGTGCCAGCAGCCCGGGGACAGGCGGCAATCAGCCCCAGCATTTT. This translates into CASSPGTGGNQPQHF.

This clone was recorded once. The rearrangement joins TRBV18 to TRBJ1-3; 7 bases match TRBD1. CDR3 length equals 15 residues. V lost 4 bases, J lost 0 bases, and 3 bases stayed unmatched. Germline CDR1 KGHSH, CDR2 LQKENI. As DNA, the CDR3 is TGTGCCAGCTCACGCGACAGGGTCTCTGGAAACACCATATATTTT. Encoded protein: CASSRDRVSGNTIYF. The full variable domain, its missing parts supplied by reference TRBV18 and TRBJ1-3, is NAGVMQNPRHLVRRRGQEARLRCSPMKGHSHVYWYRQLPEEGLKFMVYLQKENIIDESGMPKERFSAEFPKEGPSILRIQQVVRGDSAAYFCASSRDRVSGNTIYFGEGSWLTVV.

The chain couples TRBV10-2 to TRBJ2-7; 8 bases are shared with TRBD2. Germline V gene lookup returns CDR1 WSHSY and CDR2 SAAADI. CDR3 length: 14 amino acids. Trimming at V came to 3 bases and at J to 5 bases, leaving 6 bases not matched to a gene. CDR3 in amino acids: CASSEREGPHEQYF. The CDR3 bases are TGCGCCAGCAGTGAACGGGAGGGCCCGCACGAGCAGTACTTC.

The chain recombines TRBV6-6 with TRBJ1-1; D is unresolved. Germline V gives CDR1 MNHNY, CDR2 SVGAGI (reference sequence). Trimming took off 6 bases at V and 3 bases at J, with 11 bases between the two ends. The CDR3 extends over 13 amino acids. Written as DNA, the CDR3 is TGTGCCAGCAGCAAAAGGCAGGACACTGAAGCTTTCTTT. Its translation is CASSKRQDTEAFF.

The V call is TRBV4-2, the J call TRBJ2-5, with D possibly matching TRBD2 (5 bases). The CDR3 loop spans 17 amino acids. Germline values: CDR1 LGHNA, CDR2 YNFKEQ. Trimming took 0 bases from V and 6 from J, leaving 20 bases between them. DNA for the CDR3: TGTGCCAGCAGCCAAGAAGCGAAAGTAGGCGGGTGGAAGACCCAGTACTTC. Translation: CASSQEAKVGGWKTQYF.

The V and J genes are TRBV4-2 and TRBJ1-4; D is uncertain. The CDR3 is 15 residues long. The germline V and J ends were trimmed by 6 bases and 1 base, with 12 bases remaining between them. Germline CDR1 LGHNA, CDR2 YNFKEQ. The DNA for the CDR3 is TGTGCCAGCAGTTCTGTTGGGAGAACTAATGAAAAACTGTTTTTT. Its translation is CASSSVGRTNEKLFF.

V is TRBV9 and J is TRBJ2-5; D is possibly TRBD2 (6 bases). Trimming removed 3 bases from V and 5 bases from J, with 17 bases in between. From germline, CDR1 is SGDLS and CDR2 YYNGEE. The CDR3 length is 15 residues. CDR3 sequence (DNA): TGTGCCAGCAGCGCCGCCAGCGGGTTGGGGGAGACCCAGTACTTC. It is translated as CASSAASGLGETQYF.

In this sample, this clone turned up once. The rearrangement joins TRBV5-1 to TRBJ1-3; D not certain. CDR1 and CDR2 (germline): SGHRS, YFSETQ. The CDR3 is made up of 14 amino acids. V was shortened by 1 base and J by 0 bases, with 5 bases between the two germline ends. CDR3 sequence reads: CASSLSSSGNTIYF. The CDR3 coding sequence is TGCGCCAGCAGCTTGAGCAGCTCTGGAAACACCATATATTTT. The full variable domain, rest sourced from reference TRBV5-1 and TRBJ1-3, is KAGVTQTPRYLIKTRGQQVTLSCSPISGHRSVSWYQQTPGQGLQFLFEYFSETQRNKGNFPGRFSGRQFSNSRSEMNVSTLELGDSALYLCASSLSSSGNTIYFGEGSWLTVV.

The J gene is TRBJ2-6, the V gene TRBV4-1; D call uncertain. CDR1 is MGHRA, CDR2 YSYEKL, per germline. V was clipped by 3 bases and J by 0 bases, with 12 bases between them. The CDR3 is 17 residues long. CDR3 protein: CASSQWGTASGANVLTF. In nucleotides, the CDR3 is TGCGCCAGCAGCCAGTGGGGTACGGCCTCTGGGGCCAACGTCCTGACTTTC.

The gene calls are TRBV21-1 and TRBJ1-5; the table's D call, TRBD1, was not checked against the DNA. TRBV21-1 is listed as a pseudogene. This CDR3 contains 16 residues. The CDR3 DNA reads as TGTGCCAGCAGCTCATGGCAGCAGGGCCTCAATCAGCCCCAGCATTTT. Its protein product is CASSSWQQGLNQPQHF.

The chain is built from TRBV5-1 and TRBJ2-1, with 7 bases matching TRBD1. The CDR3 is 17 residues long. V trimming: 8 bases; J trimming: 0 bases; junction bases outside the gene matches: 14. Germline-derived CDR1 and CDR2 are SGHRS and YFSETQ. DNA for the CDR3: TGCGCCAGTACGCGGACAGGCCGTCTCTTCTCCTACAATGAGCAGTTCTTC. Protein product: CASTRTGRLFSYNEQFF.

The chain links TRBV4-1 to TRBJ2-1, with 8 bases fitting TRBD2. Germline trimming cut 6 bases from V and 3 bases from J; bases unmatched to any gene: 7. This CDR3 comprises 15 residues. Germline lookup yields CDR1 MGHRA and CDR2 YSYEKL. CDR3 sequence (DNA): TGCGCCAGCAGTGGCGGGACTAGTCGCTACAATGAGCAGTTCTTC. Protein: CASSGGTSRYNEQFF.

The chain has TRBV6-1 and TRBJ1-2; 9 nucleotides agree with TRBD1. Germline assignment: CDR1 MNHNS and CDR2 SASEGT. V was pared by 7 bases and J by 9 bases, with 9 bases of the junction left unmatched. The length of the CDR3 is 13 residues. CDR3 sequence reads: CASTETGGRSYTF. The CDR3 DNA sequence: TGTGCCAGCACCGAAACAGGGGGCCGGAGCTACACCTTC.

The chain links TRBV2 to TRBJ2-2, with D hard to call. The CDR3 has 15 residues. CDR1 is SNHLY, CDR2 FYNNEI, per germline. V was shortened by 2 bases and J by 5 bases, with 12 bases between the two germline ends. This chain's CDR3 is CASSEWEGLTGELFF. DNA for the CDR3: TGTGCCAGCAGTGAATGGGAAGGGTTAACCGGGGAGCTGTTTTTT.

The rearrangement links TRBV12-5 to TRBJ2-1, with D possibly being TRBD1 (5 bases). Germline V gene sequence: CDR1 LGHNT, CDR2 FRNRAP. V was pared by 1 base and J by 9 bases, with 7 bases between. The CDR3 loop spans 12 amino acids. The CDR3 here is CASGLGGSEQFF. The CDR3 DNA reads TGTGCTAGTGGTTTGGGGGGCAGTGAGCAGTTCTTC. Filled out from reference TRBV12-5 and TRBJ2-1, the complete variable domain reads DARVTQTPRHKVTEMGQEVTMRCQPILGHNTVFWYRQTMMQGLELLAYFRNRAPLDDSGMPKDRFSAEMPDATLATLKIQPSEPRDSAVYFCASGLGGSEQFFGPGTRLTVL.

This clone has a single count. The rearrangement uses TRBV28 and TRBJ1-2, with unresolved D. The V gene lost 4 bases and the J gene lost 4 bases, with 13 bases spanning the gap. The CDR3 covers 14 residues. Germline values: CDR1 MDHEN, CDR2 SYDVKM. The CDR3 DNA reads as TGTGCCAGCAGTTCTCCGGCGGAGTTCTATGGCTACACCTTC. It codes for CASSSPAEFYGYTF.